What follows describes a single TCR beta chain. Its antigen is still unknown. Clones were sequenced by immunoSEQ multiplex PCR, and TCRdb holds only the in-frame ones, with some missing. The repertoire holds approximately 9,000 clones, with about 80% as singletons. These data are taken from a study of immune cell composition in non-small cell lung cancer. Overall study context: Tumours were mainly lung adenocarcinoma or squamous cell carcinoma. Study observations and caveats: Lung squamous cell carcinoma tumours had significantly higher top 10 clone scores and productive clonality than lung adenocarcinoma.

The germline CDR1 and CDR2 sequences are SGDLS and YYNGEE. This CDR3 is built from 13 residues. Trimming took 4 bases from V and 9 from J, leaving 14 bases between them. Genomic DNA came from frozen unsorted single-cell suspensions. The gene calls are TRBV9 and TRBJ2-1, with D possibly matching TRBD1 (5 bases). This clonotype was obtained from a human donor with non-small cell lung cancer. The sequenced material came from lung tumor tissue. In DNA form, the CDR3 reads TGTGCCAGCAGCCAGGACATTTTCAGTGAGCAGTTCTTC. Amino acids: CASSQDIFSEQFF.